This T cell receptor (beta chain) was documented in a study of OX40 agonist ivuxolimab in advanced cancers. Study observations and caveats: It was also the case that some nonresponders had low normalized T-cell clonal expansion.

With respect to this clone: Its antigen remains unknown.

The assay was immunoSEQ multiplex PCR, and TCRdb's table has in-frame clones only and misses some. The sample shows fewer than 15,000 clones, 65% to 85% of them seen only once. The CDR3 extends over 14 amino acids. The V end was cut by 5 bases, the J end by 10 bases, with 15 bases between. Germline V gene lookup returns CDR1 PRHDT and CDR2 FYEKMQ (reference sequence). The chain carries TRBV13 and TRBJ1-6; D may be TRBD1 (6 bases). This sequence was found in an adult with an advanced solid tumor such as melanoma, head and neck, liver or kidney cancer. The specimen comprised CD4+ or CD8+ T cells sorted from blood, sampled in a trial of the OX40 agonist ivuxolimab. CDR3 amino acids: CASSIQGVVSPLHF. As DNA, the CDR3 is TGTGCCAGCAGCATACAGGGTGTTGTCTCACCCCTCCACTTT.